Included here is one T cell receptor (beta chain) sequence, with context. Its antigen is unidentified. The limits of the CDR3 on the DNA are not certain, so only TCRdb's listed CDR3 is given. The data are from a study of T cell responses to AZD1222 COVID-19 vaccine. The CDR3 totals 14 residues, both ends included. The germline V gene has CDR1 MNHNY and CDR2 SVGAGI (reference sequence). Study-wide points: Sampling that yielded the repertoires occurred only after the peak T cell response. At baseline, just six AZD1222 recipients tested seropositive.

Only in-frame clones appear in the TCRdb table, and some are missing; sequencing was by immunoSEQ multiplex PCR. The table records about 100,000 clones, 85% to 90% of them present only once. The sequencing used peripheral blood, collected on day 0 of AZD1222 vaccination. The source of this sequence is an adult in good health. The J gene is TRBJ2-2, the V gene TRBV6-6. CDR3 region: CASSSSPNTGELFF.